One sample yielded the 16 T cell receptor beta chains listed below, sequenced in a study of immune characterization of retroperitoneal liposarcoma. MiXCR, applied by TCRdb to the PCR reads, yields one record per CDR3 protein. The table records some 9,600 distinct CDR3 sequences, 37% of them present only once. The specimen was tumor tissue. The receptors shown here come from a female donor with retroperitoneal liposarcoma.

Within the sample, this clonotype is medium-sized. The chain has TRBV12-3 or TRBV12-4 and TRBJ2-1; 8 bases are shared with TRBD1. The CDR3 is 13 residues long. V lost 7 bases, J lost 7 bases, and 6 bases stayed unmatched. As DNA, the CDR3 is TGTGCCAGCACCGGACAGGGTCGGAATGAGCAGTTCTTC. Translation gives CASTGQGRNEQFF.

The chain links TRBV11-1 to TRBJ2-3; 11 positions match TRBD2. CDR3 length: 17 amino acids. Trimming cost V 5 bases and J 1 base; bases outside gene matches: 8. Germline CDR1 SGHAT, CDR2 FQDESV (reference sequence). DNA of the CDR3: TGTGCCAGCAGCGACGCCAATAGCGGGAGGGGCACAGATACGCAGTATTTT. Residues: CASSDANSGRGTDTQYF.

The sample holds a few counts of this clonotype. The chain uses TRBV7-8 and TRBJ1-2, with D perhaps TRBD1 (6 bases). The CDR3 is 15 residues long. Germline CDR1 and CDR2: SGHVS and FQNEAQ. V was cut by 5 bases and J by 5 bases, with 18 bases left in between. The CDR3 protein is CASSDVPRDNYGYTF. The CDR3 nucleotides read TGTGCCAGCAGCGACGTACCCCGGGACAATTATGGCTACACCTTC.

The CDR3 DNA reads as TGTGCCAGCAGTGGACAGGGGGCTAACTATGGCTACACCTTC. Translation: CASSGQGANYGYTF. The genes are TRBV25-1 and TRBJ1-2; TRBD1 agrees at 9 bases. Per the germline V gene, CDR1 is MGHDK and CDR2 is SYGVNS. CDR3 length: 14 residues. The junction had 0 bases not matched to a gene; V was cut back by 4 bases and J by 0 bases.

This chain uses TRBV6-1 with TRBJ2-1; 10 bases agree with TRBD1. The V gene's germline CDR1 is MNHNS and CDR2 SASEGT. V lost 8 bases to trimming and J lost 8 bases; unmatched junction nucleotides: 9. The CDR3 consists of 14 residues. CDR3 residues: CASPPGQGTDEQFF. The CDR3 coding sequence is TGTGCCAGCCCACCGGGACAGGGGACTGATGAGCAGTTCTTC.

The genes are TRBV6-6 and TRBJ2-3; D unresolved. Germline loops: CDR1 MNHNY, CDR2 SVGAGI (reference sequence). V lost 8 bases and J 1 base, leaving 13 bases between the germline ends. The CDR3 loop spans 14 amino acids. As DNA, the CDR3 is TGTGCCAGCCTGGTGTCTACCGGCACAGATACGCAGTATTTT. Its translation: CASLVSTGTDTQYF.

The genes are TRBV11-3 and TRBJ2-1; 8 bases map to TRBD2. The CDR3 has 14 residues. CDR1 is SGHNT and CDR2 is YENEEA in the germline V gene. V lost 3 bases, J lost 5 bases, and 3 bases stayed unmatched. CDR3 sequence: CASSFSGKNNEQFF. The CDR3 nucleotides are TGTGCCAGCAGCTTTAGCGGGAAAAACAATGAGCAGTTCTTC.

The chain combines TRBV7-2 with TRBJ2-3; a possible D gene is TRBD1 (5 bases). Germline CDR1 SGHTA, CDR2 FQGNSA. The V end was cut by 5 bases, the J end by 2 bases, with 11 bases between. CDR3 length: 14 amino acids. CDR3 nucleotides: TGTGCCAGCAGCGCAGGGCCAGCCACAGATACGCAGTATTTT. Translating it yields CASSAGPATDTQYF.

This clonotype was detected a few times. CDR3: CASSDGPYEQYF. The CDR3 region has the DNA TGTGCCAGCAGTGACGGACCCTACGAGCAGTACTTC. The J gene is TRBJ2-5, the V gene TRBV6-1, with D unresolved. The last part of the DNA fits TRBJ2-7 better; the J call may be wrong. Germline-derived CDR1 and CDR2 are MNHNS and SASEGT. The CDR3 is 12 residues long.

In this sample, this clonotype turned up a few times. The CDR3 sequence is CASSNRDRGYEQFF. CDR3 DNA: TGTGCCAGCAGTAATCGGGACCGTGGTTACGAGCAGTTCTTC. The genes are TRBV12-3 or TRBV12-4 and TRBJ2-1; D may correspond to TRBD1 or TRBD2 (5 bases each). The CDR3 is 14 amino acids. Trimming pared 5 bases from V and 10 bases from J, leaving 18 bases between.

The DNA of the CDR3 is TGTGCCAGCAGTGAATTTGGCGGGATGGGCGATGAGCAGTTCTTC. It encodes CASSEFGGMGDEQFF. This chain links TRBV6-1 with TRBJ2-1, with D possibly matching TRBD2 (6 bases). The germline CDR1 and CDR2 sequences are MNHNS and SASEGT. This CDR3 comprises 15 residues. Deletions cut 2 bases from V and 8 bases from J, with 16 bases between.

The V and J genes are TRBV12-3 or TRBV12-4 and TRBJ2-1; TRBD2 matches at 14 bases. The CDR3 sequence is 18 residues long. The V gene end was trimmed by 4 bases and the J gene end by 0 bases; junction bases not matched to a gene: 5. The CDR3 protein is CASSSGTSGGSSYNEQFF. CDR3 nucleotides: TGTGCCAGCAGTTCGGGGACTAGCGGGGGCTCCTCCTACAATGAGCAGTTCTTC.

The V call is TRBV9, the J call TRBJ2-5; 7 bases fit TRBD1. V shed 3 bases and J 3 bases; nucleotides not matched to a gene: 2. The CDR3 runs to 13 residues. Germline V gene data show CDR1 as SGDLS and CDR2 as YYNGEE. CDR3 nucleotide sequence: TGTGCCAGCAGCGCCGGGACAGAAGAGACCCAGTACTTC. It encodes CASSAGTEETQYF.

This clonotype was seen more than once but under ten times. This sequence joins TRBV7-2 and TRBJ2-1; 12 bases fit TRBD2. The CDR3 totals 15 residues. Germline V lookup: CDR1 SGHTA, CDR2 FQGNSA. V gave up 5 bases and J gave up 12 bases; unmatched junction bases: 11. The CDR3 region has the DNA TGTGCCAGCAGCGAGGTCCTAGCGGGAGGGCCGGGGCAGTTCTTC. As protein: CASSEVLAGGPGQFF.

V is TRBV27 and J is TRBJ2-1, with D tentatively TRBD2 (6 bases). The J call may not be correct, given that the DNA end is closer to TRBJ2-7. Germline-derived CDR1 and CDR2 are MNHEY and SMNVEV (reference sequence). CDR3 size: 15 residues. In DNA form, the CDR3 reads TGTGCCAGCAGTTCAGCGACTAGGACCGTCCCTGAGCAGTACTTC. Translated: CASSSATRTVPEQYF.

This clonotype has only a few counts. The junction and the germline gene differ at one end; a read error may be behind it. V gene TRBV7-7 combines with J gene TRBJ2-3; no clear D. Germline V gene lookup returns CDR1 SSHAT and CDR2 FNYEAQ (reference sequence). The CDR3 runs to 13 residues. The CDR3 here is CASSLGGTDTQYF. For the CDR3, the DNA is TGTGCTAGCAGCTTAGGTGGCACAGATACGCAGTATTTT.